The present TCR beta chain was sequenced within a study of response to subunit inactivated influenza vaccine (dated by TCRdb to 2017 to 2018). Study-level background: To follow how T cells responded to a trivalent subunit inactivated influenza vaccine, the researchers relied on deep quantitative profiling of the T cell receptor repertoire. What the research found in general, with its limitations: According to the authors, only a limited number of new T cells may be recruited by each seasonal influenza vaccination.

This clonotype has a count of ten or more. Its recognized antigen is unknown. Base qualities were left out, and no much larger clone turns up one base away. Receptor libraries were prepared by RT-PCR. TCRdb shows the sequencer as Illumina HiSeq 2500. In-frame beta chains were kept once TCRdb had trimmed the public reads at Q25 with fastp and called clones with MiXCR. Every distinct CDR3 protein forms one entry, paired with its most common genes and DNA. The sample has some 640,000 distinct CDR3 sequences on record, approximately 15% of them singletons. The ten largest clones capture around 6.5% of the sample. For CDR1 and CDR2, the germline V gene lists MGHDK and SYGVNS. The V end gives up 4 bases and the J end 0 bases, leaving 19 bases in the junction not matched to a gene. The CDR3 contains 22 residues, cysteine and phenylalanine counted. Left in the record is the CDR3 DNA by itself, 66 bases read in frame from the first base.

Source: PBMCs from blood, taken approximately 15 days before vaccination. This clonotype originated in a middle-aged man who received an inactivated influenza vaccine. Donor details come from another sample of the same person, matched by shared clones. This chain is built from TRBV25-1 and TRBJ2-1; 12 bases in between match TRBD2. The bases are TGTGCCAGCAGTGGATTCCGGATTCCGGGACTAGCGGGTGGGTCCTCCTACAATGAGCAGTTCTTC. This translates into CASSGFRIPGLAGGSSYNEQFF.